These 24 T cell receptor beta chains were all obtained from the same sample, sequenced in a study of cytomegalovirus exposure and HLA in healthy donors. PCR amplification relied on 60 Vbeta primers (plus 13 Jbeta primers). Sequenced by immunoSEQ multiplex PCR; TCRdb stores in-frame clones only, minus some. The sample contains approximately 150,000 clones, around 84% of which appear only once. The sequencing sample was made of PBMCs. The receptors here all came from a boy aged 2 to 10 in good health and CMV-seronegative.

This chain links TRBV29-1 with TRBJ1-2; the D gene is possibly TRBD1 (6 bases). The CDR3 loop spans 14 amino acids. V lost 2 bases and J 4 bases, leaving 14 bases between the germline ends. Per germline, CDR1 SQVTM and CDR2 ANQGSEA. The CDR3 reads CSVEPLDSLYGYTF. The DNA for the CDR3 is TGCAGCGTTGAACCTCTGGACAGCCTCTATGGCTACACCTTC.

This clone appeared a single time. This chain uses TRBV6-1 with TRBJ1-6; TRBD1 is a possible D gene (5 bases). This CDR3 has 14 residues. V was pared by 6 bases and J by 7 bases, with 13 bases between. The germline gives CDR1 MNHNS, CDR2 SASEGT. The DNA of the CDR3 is TGTGCCAGCAGGACAGTCCATAAAAATTCACCCCTCCACTTT. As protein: CASRTVHKNSPLHF.

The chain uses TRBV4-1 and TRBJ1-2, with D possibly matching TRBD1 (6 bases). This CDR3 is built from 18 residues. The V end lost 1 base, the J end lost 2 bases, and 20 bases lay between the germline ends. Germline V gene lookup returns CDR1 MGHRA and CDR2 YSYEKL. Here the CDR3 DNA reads TGCGCCAGCAGCCAAGTGAGCTACAGGGTAGTCCCCAACTATGGCTACACCTTC. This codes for CASSQVSYRVVPNYGYTF.

The CDR3 region has the DNA TGTGCCAGCAGCCAATCTACAGGGTCGAACACCGGGGAGCTGTTTTTT. This encodes CASSQSTGSNTGELFF. The chain joins TRBV16 to TRBJ2-2; a possible D gene is TRBD1 (6 bases). Germline CDR1 reads KGHSY; CDR2 reads FQNENV. This CDR3 region has 16 residues. The V end was cut by 0 bases, the J end by 0 bases, with 8 bases between.

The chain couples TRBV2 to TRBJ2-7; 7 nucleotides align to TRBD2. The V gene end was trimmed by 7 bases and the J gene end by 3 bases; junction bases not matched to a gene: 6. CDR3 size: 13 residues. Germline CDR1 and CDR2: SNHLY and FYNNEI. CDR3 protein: CASKAGDGYEQYF. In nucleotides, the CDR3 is TGTGCCAGCAAGGCGGGAGATGGCTACGAGCAGTACTTC.

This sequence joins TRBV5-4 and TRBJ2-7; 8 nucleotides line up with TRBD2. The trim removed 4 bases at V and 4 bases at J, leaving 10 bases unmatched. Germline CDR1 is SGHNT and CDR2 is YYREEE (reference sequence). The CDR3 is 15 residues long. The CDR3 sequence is CASSGPGTRLYEQYF. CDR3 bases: TGTGCCAGCAGCGGACCCGGGACTAGGTTGTACGAGCAGTACTTC.

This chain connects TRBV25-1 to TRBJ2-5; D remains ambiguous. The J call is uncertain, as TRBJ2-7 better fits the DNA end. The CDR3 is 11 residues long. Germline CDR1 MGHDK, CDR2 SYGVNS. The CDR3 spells CASSDEREQYF. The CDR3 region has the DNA TGTGCCAGCAGTGACGAACGCGAGCAGTACTTC.

CDR3 sequence (DNA): TGTGCCAGTAGTATTAGTCGGCTAGCGGGCCAACAAGAGACCCAGTACTTC. Protein sequence: CASSISRLAGQQETQYF. The chain links TRBV19 to TRBJ2-5; 8 nucleotides match TRBD2. CDR3 size: 17 residues. The ends lost 3 bases at V and 2 bases at J; junction bases unmatched: 11. Germline V gives CDR1 LNHDA, CDR2 SQIVND (reference sequence).

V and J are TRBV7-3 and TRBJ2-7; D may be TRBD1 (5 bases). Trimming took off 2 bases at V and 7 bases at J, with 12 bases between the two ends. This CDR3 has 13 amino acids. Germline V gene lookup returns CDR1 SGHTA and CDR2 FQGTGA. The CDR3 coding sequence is TGTGCCAGCAGCTTAGGGGCAGGCCAAGAGCAGTACTTC. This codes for CASSLGAGQEQYF. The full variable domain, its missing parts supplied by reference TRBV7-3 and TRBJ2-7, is GAGVSQTPSNKVTEKGKYVELRCDPISGHTALYWYRQSLGQGPEFLIYFQGTGAADDSGLPNDRFFAVRPEGSVSTLKIQRTERGDSAVYLCASSLGAGQEQYFGPGTRLTVT.

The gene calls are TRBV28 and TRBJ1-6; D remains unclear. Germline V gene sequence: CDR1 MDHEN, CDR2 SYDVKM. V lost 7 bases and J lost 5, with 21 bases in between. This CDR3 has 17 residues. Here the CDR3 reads CASTEMTGSTNNSPLHF. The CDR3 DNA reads TGTGCCAGCACCGAAATGACTGGATCCACCAATAATTCACCCCTCCACTTT.

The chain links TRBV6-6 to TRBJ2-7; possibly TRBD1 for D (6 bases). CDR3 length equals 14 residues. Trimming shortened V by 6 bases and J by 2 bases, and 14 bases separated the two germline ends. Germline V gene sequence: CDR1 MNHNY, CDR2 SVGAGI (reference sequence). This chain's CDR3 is CASRARTATYEQYF. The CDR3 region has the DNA TGTGCCAGCAGGGCCAGGACAGCTACCTACGAGCAGTACTTC.

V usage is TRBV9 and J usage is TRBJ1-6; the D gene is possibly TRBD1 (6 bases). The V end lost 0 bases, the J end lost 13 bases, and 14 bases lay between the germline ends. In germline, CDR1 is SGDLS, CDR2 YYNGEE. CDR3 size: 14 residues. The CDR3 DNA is TGTGCCAGCAGCGTAGTGGGACAACAGTCCCCCCTCCACTTT. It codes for CASSVVGQQSPLHF.

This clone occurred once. CDR3 DNA: TGTGCCAGCAAAGGACAGGGTGGAGCTTTCTTT. It encodes CASKGQGGAFF. The chain is built from TRBV6-4 and TRBJ1-1; 8 nucleotides align to TRBD1. CDR1 and CDR2 from the germline V gene are MRHNA and SNTAGT. The CDR3 contains 11 residues. V gave up 7 bases and J gave up 10 bases; unmatched junction bases: 5.

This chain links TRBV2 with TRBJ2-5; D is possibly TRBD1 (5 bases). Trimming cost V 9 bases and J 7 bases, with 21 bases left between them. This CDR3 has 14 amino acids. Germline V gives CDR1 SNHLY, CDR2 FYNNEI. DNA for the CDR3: TGTGCCAGTAAAAGCCAGGGATTGGTGGGGACCCAGTACTTC. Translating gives CASKSQGLVGTQYF.

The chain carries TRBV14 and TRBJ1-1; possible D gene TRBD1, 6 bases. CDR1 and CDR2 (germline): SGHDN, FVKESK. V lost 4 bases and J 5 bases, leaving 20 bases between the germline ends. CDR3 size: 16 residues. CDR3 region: CASSRYRIQTGTEAFF. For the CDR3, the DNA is TGTGCCAGCAGCCGTTACCGGATCCAGACAGGTACTGAAGCTTTCTTT.

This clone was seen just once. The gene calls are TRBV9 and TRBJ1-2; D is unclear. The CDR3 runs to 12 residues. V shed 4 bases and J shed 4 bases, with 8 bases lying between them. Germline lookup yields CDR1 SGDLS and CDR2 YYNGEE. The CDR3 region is CASSRDSYGYTF. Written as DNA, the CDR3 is TGTGCCAGCAGCCGTGACTCCTATGGCTACACCTTC.

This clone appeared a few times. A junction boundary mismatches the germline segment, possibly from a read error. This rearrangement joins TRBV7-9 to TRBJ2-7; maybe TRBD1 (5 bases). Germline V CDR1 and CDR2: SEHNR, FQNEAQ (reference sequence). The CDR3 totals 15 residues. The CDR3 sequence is CSSSLLGRALDEQYF. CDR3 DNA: TGTTCCAGCAGCTTATTGGGCAGGGCTCTTGACGAGCAGTACTTC.

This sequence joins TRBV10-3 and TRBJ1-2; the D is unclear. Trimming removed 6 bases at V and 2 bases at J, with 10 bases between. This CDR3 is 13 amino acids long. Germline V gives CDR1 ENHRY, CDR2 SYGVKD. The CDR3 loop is CAISPKENYGYTF. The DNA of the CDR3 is TGTGCCATCAGCCCGAAAGAGAACTATGGCTACACCTTC.

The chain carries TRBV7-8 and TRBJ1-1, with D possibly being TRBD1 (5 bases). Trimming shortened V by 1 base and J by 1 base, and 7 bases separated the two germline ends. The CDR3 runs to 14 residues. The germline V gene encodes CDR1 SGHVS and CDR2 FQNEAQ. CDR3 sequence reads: CASSLVQANTEAFF. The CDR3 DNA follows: TGTGCCAGCAGCTTAGTACAGGCGAACACTGAAGCTTTCTTT.

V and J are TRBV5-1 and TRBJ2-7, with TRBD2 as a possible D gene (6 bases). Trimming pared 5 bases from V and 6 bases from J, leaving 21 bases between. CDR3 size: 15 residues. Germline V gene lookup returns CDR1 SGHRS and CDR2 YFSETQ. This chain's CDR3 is CASRLQARSGVEQYF. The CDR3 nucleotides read TGCGCCAGCAGACTCCAGGCGAGGTCGGGGGTCGAGCAGTACTTC.

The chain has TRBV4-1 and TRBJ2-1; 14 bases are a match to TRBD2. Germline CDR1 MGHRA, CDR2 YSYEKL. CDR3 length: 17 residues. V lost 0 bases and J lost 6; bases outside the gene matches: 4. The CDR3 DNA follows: TGCGCCAGCAGCCAAGATGAGGGACTAGCGGGAGCCAATGAGCAGTTCTTC. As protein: CASSQDEGLAGANEQFF.

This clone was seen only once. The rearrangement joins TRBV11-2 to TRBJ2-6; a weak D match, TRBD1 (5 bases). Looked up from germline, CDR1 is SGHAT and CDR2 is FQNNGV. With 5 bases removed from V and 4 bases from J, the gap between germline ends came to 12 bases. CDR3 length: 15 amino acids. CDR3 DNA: TGTGCCAGCAGCCTCAGGGTCTCCGGGGCCAACGTCCTGACTTTC. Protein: CASSLRVSGANVLTF.

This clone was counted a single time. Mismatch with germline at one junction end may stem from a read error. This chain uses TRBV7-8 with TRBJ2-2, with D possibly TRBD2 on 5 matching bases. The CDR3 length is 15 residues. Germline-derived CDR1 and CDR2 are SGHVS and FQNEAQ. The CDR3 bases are TGTGCCAGCAGCTTAGCGAGCGGAGTCACCGGGGAGCTGCTTTTT. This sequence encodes CASSLASGVTGELLF.

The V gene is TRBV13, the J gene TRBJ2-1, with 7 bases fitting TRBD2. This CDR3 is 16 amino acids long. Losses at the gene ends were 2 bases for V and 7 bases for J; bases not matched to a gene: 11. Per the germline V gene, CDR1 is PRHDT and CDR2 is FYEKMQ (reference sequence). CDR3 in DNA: TGTGCCAGCAGCTTACTGGCGGGAGCGGGTGGGAATGAGCAGTTCTTC. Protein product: CASSLLAGAGGNEQFF.